This TCR beta chain was obtained from a study of CD4+ T cells in melanoma. Sequenced by immunoSEQ multiplex PCR; TCRdb stores in-frame clones only, minus some. The data show some 150,000 clones, approximately 91% seen once. The CDR3 spans 13 residues. V lost 6 bases, J lost 9 bases, and 17 bases lay in between. Germline values: CDR1 SNHLY, CDR2 FYNNEI. The gene calls are TRBV2 and TRBJ1-1; weak D call: TRBD1 (5 bases). This TCR was recovered from a human donor with melanoma. In DNA form, the CDR3 reads TGTGCCAGCAGCCCTCAACCCCGGGACCAAGCTTTCTTT. Protein product: CASSPQPRDQAFF.